The rows below give T cell receptor beta chains drawn from one sample of a study of shared clonotypes between healthy human individuals. The method was immunoSEQ multiplex PCR; TCRdb's version includes in-frame clones alone and lacks a portion of them. The sample records approximately 340,000 clones, less than 85% being singletons. The source material was memory CD4+ T cells sorted from blood. These receptors originate from a man aged 25 to 40 in good health. The CDR3 runs from the conserved cysteine through the conserved F or W. A D gene is named only where the DNA matches it firmly. Not every row has a clone size; where given, it reads once, few, many or a size class.

d_gene: NA
v_gene: TRBV9
abundance: NA
j_gene: TRBJ1-4
CDR3aa: CASSVAGSGGRGEKLFF
CDR3nt: TGTGCCAGCAGCGTAGCTGGATCCGGGGGGCGAGGTGAAAAACTGTTTTTT

d_gene: NA
v_gene: TRBV6-5
abundance: NA
j_gene: TRBJ2-7
CDR3aa: CASSGGVRHEQYF
CDR3nt: TGTGCCAGCAGTGGAGGGGTCCGCCACGAGCAGTACTTC

d_gene: NA
v_gene: TRBV2
abundance: NA
j_gene: TRBJ2-1
CDR3aa: CASITSSTSSYNEQFF
CDR3nt: TGTGCCAGCATTACAAGTAGCACGTCCTCCTACAATGAGCAGTTCTTC

d_gene: TRBD1
v_gene: TRBV6-1
abundance: NA
j_gene: TRBJ2-5
CDR3aa: CASSEGTGRETQYF
CDR3nt: TGTGCCAGCAGTGAAGGGACAGGGAGGGAGACCCAGTACTTC

d_gene: NA
v_gene: TRBV28
abundance: NA
j_gene: TRBJ2-2
CDR3aa: CASMLRAIHTGELFF
CDR3nt: TGTGCCAGCATGCTCCGGGCCATCCATACCGGGGAGCTGTTTTTT

d_gene: TRBD1
v_gene: TRBV9
abundance: few
j_gene: TRBJ2-1
CDR3aa: CASSVATQGAGEQFF
CDR3nt: TGTGCCAGCAGCGTAGCTACCCAGGGGGCAGGGGAGCAGTTCTTC

d_gene: NA
v_gene: TRBV5-1
abundance: NA
j_gene: TRBJ1-1
CDR3aa: CASSSVVNTEAFF
CDR3nt: TGCGCCAGCAGTTCGGTTGTGAACACTGAAGCTTTCTTT

d_gene: NA
v_gene: TRBV28
abundance: NA
j_gene: TRBJ2-7
CDR3aa: CASAPLIHEQYF
CDR3nt: TGTGCCAGCGCGCCCTTAATCCACGAGCAGTACTTC

d_gene: TRBD2
v_gene: TRBV7-6
abundance: NA
j_gene: TRBJ2-3
CDR3aa: CASRAGAQNTQYF
CDR3nt: TGTGCCAGCCGAGCGGGGGCGCAGAATACGCAGTATTTT

d_gene: NA
v_gene: TRBV21-1
abundance: NA
j_gene: TRBJ2-7
CDR3aa: CASSKNGRQYEQYF
CDR3nt: TGTGCCAGCAGCAAAAACGGGAGGCAGTACGAGCAGTACTTC

d_gene: NA
v_gene: TRBV10-2
abundance: NA
j_gene: TRBJ2-7
CDR3aa: CASTPGTGAYEQYF
CDR3nt: TGCGCCAGCACTCCAGGGACGGGGGCCTACGAGCAGTACTTC

d_gene: TRBD2
v_gene: TRBV29-1
abundance: NA
j_gene: TRBJ2-7
CDR3aa: CSVIGLAGRYEQYF
CDR3nt: TGCAGCGTTATTGGGCTAGCGGGAAGATACGAGCAGTACTTC

d_gene: TRBD2
v_gene: TRBV7-2
abundance: NA
j_gene: TRBJ2-1
CDR3aa: CASSLVPGGGNEQFF
CDR3nt: TGTGCCAGCAGCTTAGTGCCGGGAGGTGGCAATGAGCAGTTCTTC

d_gene: NA
v_gene: TRBV6-1
abundance: NA
j_gene: TRBJ1-6
CDR3aa: CASSDPGYLHF
CDR3nt: TGTGCCAGCAGTGACCCGGGGTACCTCCACTTT

d_gene: TRBD1
v_gene: TRBV10-3
abundance: NA
j_gene: TRBJ2-7
CDR3aa: CAISAGTGGYEQYF
CDR3nt: TGTGCCATCAGTGCCGGGACAGGGGGTTACGAGCAGTACTTC

d_gene: NA
v_gene: TRBV7-2
abundance: NA
j_gene: TRBJ1-1
CDR3aa: CASSRGGTEAFF
CDR3nt: TGTGCCAGCAGCCGAGGGGGGACTGAAGCTTTCTTT

d_gene: TRBD1
v_gene: TRBV9
abundance: NA
j_gene: TRBJ1-3
CDR3aa: CASSAYRGSGNTIYF
CDR3nt: TGTGCCAGCAGCGCCTACAGGGGATCCGGAAACACCATATATTTT

d_gene: NA
v_gene: TRBV6-1
abundance: NA
j_gene: TRBJ1-2
CDR3aa: CASSEGPQGYGYTF
CDR3nt: TGTGCCAGCAGTGAAGGCCCCCAGGGGTATGGCTACACCTTC

d_gene: NA
v_gene: TRBV7-9
abundance: few
j_gene: TRBJ2-7
CDR3aa: CASSLVANSYEQYF
CDR3nt: TGTGCCAGCAGCTTAGTGGCCAACTCCTACGAGCAGTACTTC

d_gene: TRBD1
v_gene: TRBV29-1
abundance: NA
j_gene: TRBJ1-5
CDR3aa: CSVQETGQADQPQHF
CDR3nt: TGCAGCGTCCAGGAGACGGGACAGGCCGATCAGCCCCAGCATTTT

d_gene: TRBD2
v_gene: TRBV18
abundance: NA
j_gene: TRBJ2-7
CDR3aa: CAGSRGPGSGNSYEQYF
CDR3nt: TGTGCCGGATCACGAGGACCAGGAAGCGGGAATAGTTACGAGCAGTACTTC

d_gene: NA
v_gene: TRBV9
abundance: NA
j_gene: TRBJ2-1
CDR3aa: CASSVGTSSYNEQFF
CDR3nt: TGTGCCAGCAGCGTAGGCACGAGCTCCTACAATGAGCAGTTCTTC

d_gene: NA
v_gene: TRBV6-1
abundance: NA
j_gene: TRBJ1-4
CDR3aa: CASSERRTKTNEKLFF
CDR3nt: TGTGCCAGCAGTGAAAGAAGGACAAAAACTAATGAAAAACTGTTTTTT

d_gene: TRBD1
v_gene: TRBV7-6
abundance: NA
j_gene: TRBJ2-5
CDR3aa: CASSTGTGRQETQYF
CDR3nt: TGTGCCAGCAGCACTGGGACAGGTCGTCAAGAGACCCAGTACTTC

d_gene: NA
v_gene: TRBV2
abundance: few
j_gene: TRBJ1-1
CDR3aa: CASSVSDPGAFF
CDR3nt: TGTGCCAGCAGTGTCAGTGATCCCGGGGCTTTCTTT

d_gene: TRBD1
v_gene: TRBV5-5
abundance: NA
j_gene: TRBJ1-5
CDR3aa: CASSRAGTGDKAQHF
CDR3nt: TGTGCCAGCAGCCGGGCCGGGACAGGGGATAAGGCCCAGCATTTT

d_gene: TRBD2
v_gene: TRBV29-1
abundance: NA
j_gene: TRBJ2-3
CDR3aa: CSVDSLAGVTQYF
CDR3nt: TGCAGCGTTGATAGTCTAGCGGGAGTTACGCAGTATTTT

d_gene: NA
v_gene: TRBV9
abundance: NA
j_gene: TRBJ2-7
CDR3aa: CASSVAAAGYEQYF
CDR3nt: TGTGCCAGCAGCGTAGCAGCGGCGGGCTACGAGCAGTACTTC

d_gene: TRBD2
v_gene: TRBV6-5
abundance: NA
j_gene: TRBJ2-1
CDR3aa: CASSYGTSGINEQFF
CDR3nt: TGTGCCAGCAGTTACGGGACTAGCGGTATCAATGAGCAGTTCTTC

d_gene: NA
v_gene: TRBV2
abundance: NA
j_gene: TRBJ1-2
CDR3aa: CASSEPRGGSAYGYTF
CDR3nt: TGTGCCAGCAGTGAACCTAGGGGGGGGTCGGCCTATGGCTACACCTTC

d_gene: NA
v_gene: TRBV2
abundance: NA
j_gene: TRBJ2-7
CDR3aa: CATSGDQGGEQYF
CDR3nt: TGTGCTACTTCTGGAGACCAGGGGGGCGAGCAGTACTTC

d_gene: TRBD2
v_gene: TRBV2
abundance: NA
j_gene: TRBJ2-4
CDR3aa: CASSELSSGSGNIQYF
CDR3nt: TGTGCCAGCAGTGAGCTTTCTAGCGGGAGTGGAAACATTCAGTACTTC

d_gene: NA
v_gene: TRBV27
abundance: NA
j_gene: TRBJ2-5
CDR3aa: CASSLSEGTETQYF
CDR3nt: TGTGCCAGCAGTTTATCAGAGGGTACGGAGACCCAGTACTTC

d_gene: TRBD2
v_gene: TRBV6-1
abundance: NA
j_gene: TRBJ2-7
CDR3aa: CASRRLRREGNEQYF
CDR3nt: TGTGCCAGCAGACGCCTTCGGCGGGAGGGAAACGAGCAGTACTTC

d_gene: NA
v_gene: TRBV10-2
abundance: NA
j_gene: TRBJ2-7
CDR3aa: CASSELGGQYF
CDR3nt: TGCGCCAGCAGTGAGTTGGGGGGGCAGTACTTC

d_gene: TRBD1
v_gene: TRBV2
abundance: few
j_gene: TRBJ2-2
CDR3aa: CASSGTGGPDKYTGELFF
CDR3nt: TGTGCCAGCAGCGGGACAGGGGGCCCGGATAAGTATACCGGGGAGCTGTTTTTT

d_gene: TRBD2
v_gene: TRBV7-2
abundance: NA
j_gene: TRBJ2-1
CDR3aa: CASRRGTSGTLGEQFF
CDR3nt: TGTGCCAGCAGACGGGGGACTAGCGGGACCCTGGGGGAGCAGTTCTTC

d_gene: TRBD1
v_gene: TRBV6-1
abundance: NA
j_gene: TRBJ2-7
CDR3aa: CASSALPGQGAYEQYF
CDR3nt: TGTGCCAGCAGTGCCCTTCCGGGACAGGGGGCCTACGAGCAGTACTTC

d_gene: TRBD1
v_gene: TRBV2
abundance: NA
j_gene: TRBJ2-2
CDR3aa: CASSGQGSGELFF
CDR3nt: TGTGCCAGCAGCGGACAGGGGTCCGGGGAGCTGTTTTTT

d_gene: NA
v_gene: TRBV10-3
abundance: NA
j_gene: TRBJ1-3
CDR3aa: CAISEVRSGNTIYF
CDR3nt: TGTGCCATCAGTGAAGTTCGAAGTGGAAACACCATATATTTT

d_gene: TRBD1
v_gene: TRBV19
abundance: few
j_gene: TRBJ1-1
CDR3aa: CASSTGQGRRAFF
CDR3nt: TGTGCCAGTAGTACGGGACAGGGGCGGAGGGCTTTCTTT

d_gene: NA
v_gene: TRBV6-5
abundance: once
j_gene: TRBJ2-7
CDR3aa: CASSSDGSGVGGQYF
CDR3nt: TGTGCCAGCAGTTCGGACGGGAGCGGTGTCGGTGGGCAGTACTTC

d_gene: NA
v_gene: TRBV6-6
abundance: NA
j_gene: TRBJ1-3
CDR3aa: CASSYSGPTSGNTIYF
CDR3nt: TGTGCCAGCAGTTACTCCGGGCCAACCTCTGGAAACACCATATATTTT

d_gene: NA
v_gene: TRBV5-6
abundance: few
j_gene: TRBJ2-1
CDR3aa: CASSLGEYNEQFF
CDR3nt: TGTGCCAGCAGCTTGGGGGAGTACAATGAGCAGTTCTTC

d_gene: NA
v_gene: TRBV5-4
abundance: NA
j_gene: TRBJ2-6
CDR3aa: CASSLKVTGANVLTF
CDR3nt: TGTGCCAGCAGCTTGAAGGTGACTGGGGCCAACGTCCTGACTTTC

d_gene: NA
v_gene: TRBV30
abundance: NA
j_gene: TRBJ1-3
CDR3aa: CAWRRVDSGNTIYF
CDR3nt: TGTGCCTGGAGGAGGGTAGACTCTGGAAACACCATATATTTT

d_gene: TRBD2
v_gene: TRBV11-1
abundance: once
j_gene: TRBJ2-7
CDR3aa: CASSVGTSGMSSYEQYF
CDR3nt: TGTGCCAGCAGCGTCGGGACTAGCGGGATGAGTTCCTACGAGCAGTACTTC

d_gene: NA
v_gene: TRBV7-7
abundance: NA
j_gene: TRBJ2-1
CDR3aa: CASSLAESSYNEQFF
CDR3nt: TGTGCCAGCAGCTTGGCGGAGTCATCCTACAATGAGCAGTTCTTC

d_gene: TRBD1
v_gene: TRBV12-5
abundance: NA
j_gene: TRBJ1-1
CDR3aa: CASGLVRQGAGNTEAFF
CDR3nt: TGTGCTAGTGGTTTGGTACGACAGGGGGCCGGAAACACTGAAGCTTTCTTT

d_gene: NA
v_gene: TRBV2
abundance: NA
j_gene: TRBJ2-5
CDR3aa: CASSEGWRETQYF
CDR3nt: TGTGCCAGCAGCGAGGGATGGAGAGAGACCCAGTACTTC

d_gene: NA
v_gene: TRBV6-5
abundance: NA
j_gene: TRBJ1-3
CDR3aa: CASSPLDRLNTIYF
CDR3nt: TGTGCCAGCAGTCCATTGGACAGATTAAACACCATATATTTT

d_gene: TRBD2
v_gene: TRBV9
abundance: NA
j_gene: TRBJ2-1
CDR3aa: CASSAEHGKSGAFYNEQFF
CDR3nt: TGTGCCAGCAGCGCAGAACACGGGAAGAGCGGGGCTTTTTACAATGAGCAGTTCTTC

d_gene: TRBD1
v_gene: TRBV27
abundance: NA
j_gene: TRBJ2-4
CDR3aa: CASSLIAGGAGNIQYF
CDR3nt: TGTGCCAGCAGTTTAATAGCAGGGGGCGCGGGAAACATTCAGTACTTC

d_gene: TRBD1
v_gene: TRBV9
abundance: NA
j_gene: TRBJ1-1
CDR3aa: CASSVRGEGSAFF
CDR3nt: TGTGCCAGCAGCGTCAGGGGGGAGGGATCAGCTTTCTTT

d_gene: NA
v_gene: TRBV11-2
abundance: NA
j_gene: TRBJ2-7
CDR3aa: CASRSGLGRGEQYF
CDR3nt: TGTGCCAGCAGATCGGGACTTGGGAGAGGGGAGCAGTACTTC